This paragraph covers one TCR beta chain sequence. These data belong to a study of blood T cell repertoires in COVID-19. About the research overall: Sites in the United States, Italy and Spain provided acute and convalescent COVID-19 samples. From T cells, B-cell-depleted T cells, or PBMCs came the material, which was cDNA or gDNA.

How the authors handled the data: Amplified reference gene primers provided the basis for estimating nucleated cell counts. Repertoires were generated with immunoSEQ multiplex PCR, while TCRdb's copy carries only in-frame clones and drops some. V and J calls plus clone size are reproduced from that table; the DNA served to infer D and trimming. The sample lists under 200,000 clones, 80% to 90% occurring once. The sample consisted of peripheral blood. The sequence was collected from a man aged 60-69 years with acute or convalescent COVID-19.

In DNA form, the CDR3 reads TGCAGTGCTAGTAGAGACCGGGACACTACCCCGGACACTGAAGCTTTCTTT. This sequence encodes CSASRDRDTTPDTEAFF. The chain recombines TRBV20-1 with TRBJ1-1; possible D gene TRBD1, 6 bases. CDR3 length: 17 residues. Germline values: CDR1 DFQATT, CDR2 SNEGSKA (reference sequence). V shed 3 bases and J shed 3 bases, with 23 bases lying between them.